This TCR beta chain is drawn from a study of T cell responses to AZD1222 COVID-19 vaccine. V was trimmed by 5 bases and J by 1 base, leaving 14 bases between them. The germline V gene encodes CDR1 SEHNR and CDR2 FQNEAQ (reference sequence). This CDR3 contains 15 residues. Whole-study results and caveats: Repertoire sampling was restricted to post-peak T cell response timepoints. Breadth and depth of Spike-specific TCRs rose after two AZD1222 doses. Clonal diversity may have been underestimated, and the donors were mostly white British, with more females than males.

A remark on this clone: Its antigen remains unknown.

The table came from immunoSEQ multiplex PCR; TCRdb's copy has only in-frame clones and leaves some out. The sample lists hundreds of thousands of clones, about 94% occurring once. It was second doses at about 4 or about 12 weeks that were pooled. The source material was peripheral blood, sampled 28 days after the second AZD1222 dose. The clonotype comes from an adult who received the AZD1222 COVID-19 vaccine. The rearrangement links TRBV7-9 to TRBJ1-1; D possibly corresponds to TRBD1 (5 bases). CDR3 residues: CASSPRDPPNTEAFF. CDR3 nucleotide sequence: TGTGCCAGCAGCCCCCGGGACCCCCCGAACACTGAAGCTTTCTTT. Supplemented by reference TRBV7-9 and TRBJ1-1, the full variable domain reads DTGVSQNPRHKITKRGQNVTFRCDPISEHNRLYWYRQTLGQGPEFLTYFQNEAQLEKSRLLSDRFSAERPKGSFSTLEIQRTEQGDSAMYLCASSPRDPPNTEAFFGQGTRLTVV.